What follows describes a single TCR beta chain. This specimen belongs to a study of blood T cell repertoires in COVID-19. At the level of the study: Researchers got acute and convalescent COVID-19 samples from the United States, Italy and Spain. Sample material is recorded as cDNA or gDNA derived from T cells, B-cell-depleted T cells, or PBMCs.

Original processing notes: Estimates of nucleated cell counts were drawn from the amplification of reference gene primers. Assay: immunoSEQ multiplex PCR; the TCRdb copy retains only in-frame clones and omits some. V, J and clone size derive from that table, while D and trimming were established from the DNA sequence. Of 150,000 to 160,000 clones listed, 85% to 90% are singletons. The CDR3 consists of 12 residues. The germline V gene encodes CDR1 GTSNPN and CDR2 SVGIG (reference sequence). V was cut by 2 bases and J by 2 bases, with 7 bases left in between. The receptor was isolated from a woman in her forties with acute or convalescent COVID-19. The chain uses TRBV30 and TRBJ2-7; D not certain. Input material: peripheral blood. In nucleotides, the CDR3 is TGTGCCTGGAGTTACCCAGCCTACGAGCAGTACTTC. Protein product: CAWSYPAYEQYF.